These 17 T cell receptor beta chains share one sample of origin, sequenced in a study of blood T cell repertoires in COVID-19. The method was immunoSEQ multiplex PCR; TCRdb's version includes in-frame clones alone and lacks a portion of them. Of about 40,000 clones in the sample, about 88% were seen once. The sample was peripheral blood. The receptors come from a human donor in a cohort sampled during active COVID-19.

This clone showed up just once. This sequence joins TRBV19 and TRBJ2-2; no firm D call. Germline values: CDR1 LNHDA, CDR2 SQIVND (reference sequence). The CDR3 is made up of 14 amino acids. V was pared by 10 bases and J by 1 base, with 13 bases between. CDR3 DNA sequence: TGTGCCACCCGACAAGTAGGGAACACCGGGGAGCTGTTTTTT. Its protein is CATRQVGNTGELFF.

V usage is TRBV7-9 and J usage is TRBJ2-3; D not certain. The CDR3 is 14 residues long. CDR1 and CDR2 (germline): SEHNR, FQNEAQ (reference sequence). Trimming shortened V by 7 bases and J by 5 bases, and 16 bases separated the two germline ends. The CDR3 bases are TGTGCCAGCACCGAGACACAGTTGAAAGATACGCAGTATTTT. It codes for CASTETQLKDTQYF. Filled out from reference TRBV7-9 and TRBJ2-3, the complete variable domain reads DTGVSQNPRHKITKRGQNVTFRCDPISEHNRLYWYRQTLGQGPEFLTYFQNEAQLEKSRLLSDRFSAERPKGSFSTLEIQRTEQGDSAMYLCASTETQLKDTQYFGPGTRLTVL.

The chain carries TRBV12-3 or TRBV12-4 and TRBJ1-1; D gene unclear. This CDR3 contains 13 residues. The ends were cut back, 5 bases at V and 4 bases at J, with 11 bases in the middle. The DNA of the CDR3 is TGTGCCAGCAGTAATTTGGAGAGCACTGAAGCTTTCTTT. Residues: CASSNLESTEAFF.

The chain joins TRBV12-3 or TRBV12-4 to TRBJ2-1, with D unresolved. This CDR3 has 11 amino acids. V was cut by 3 bases and J by 7 bases, with 4 bases left in between. CDR3 DNA sequence: TGTGCCAGCAGTTTGCGAAATGAGCAGTTCTTC. Protein sequence: CASSLRNEQFF.

V and J are TRBV6-6 and TRBJ2-2; 11 bases agree with TRBD2. The CDR3 is 16 residues long. J lost 1 base, V lost 3 bases, and 1 base had no gene match. Germline CDR1 and CDR2: MNHNY and SVGAGI (reference sequence). CDR3 in amino acids: CASSYSGGGNTGELFF. The DNA for the CDR3 is TGTGCCAGCAGTTATAGCGGGGGGGGGAACACCGGGGAGCTGTTTTTT.

The chain links TRBV7-9 to TRBJ2-7, with a tentative D call TRBD2 (5 bases). Germline-derived CDR1 and CDR2 are SEHNR and FQNEAQ (reference sequence). The CDR3 totals 16 residues. With 2 bases removed from V and 3 bases from J, the gap between germline ends came to 17 bases. In DNA form, the CDR3 reads TGTGCCAGCAGCTTATCCTCGGGAAGTTACAACTACGAGCAGTACTTC. Its protein product is CASSLSSGSYNYEQYF.

The chain employs TRBV3-1 (or the pseudogene TRBV3-2) and TRBJ1-1, with no clear D. Germline V gives CDR1 LGHDT, CDR2 YNNKEL (reference sequence). This CDR3 region has 13 residues. Trimming took off 6 bases at V and 4 bases at J, with 12 bases between the two ends. CDR3 in amino acids: CASRLSGGTEAFF. The CDR3 DNA is TGTGCCAGCAGATTGTCCGGCGGCACTGAAGCTTTCTTT.

The rearrangement joins TRBV12-3 or TRBV12-4 to TRBJ2-3; the D gene is possibly TRBD1 (5 bases). V shed 6 bases and J shed 3 bases, with 10 bases lying between them. This CDR3 region has 13 residues. DNA for the CDR3: TGTGCCAGCAGGGTGACAGTGACAGATACGCAGTATTTT. Translated: CASRVTVTDTQYF.

V and J are TRBV2 and TRBJ2-1; a weak D match, TRBD1 (5 bases). Trimming cost V 4 bases and J 8 bases, with 18 bases left between them. This CDR3 comprises 15 residues. CDR1 and CDR2 from the germline V gene are SNHLY and FYNNEI. The CDR3, as DNA: TGTGCCAGCAGTGTCACTATACAGGCAGGCGATGAGCAGTTCTTC. Its protein product is CASSVTIQAGDEQFF.

This rearrangement joins TRBV13 to TRBJ1-3; D perhaps matches TRBD1 (5 bases). This CDR3 is built from 15 residues. V dropped 5 bases and J dropped 0 bases, with 11 bases sitting between them. The germline V gene has CDR1 PRHDT and CDR2 FYEKMQ (reference sequence). Written as DNA, the CDR3 is TGTGCCAGCAGCGAGCGGGGACCCTCTGGAAACACCATATATTTT. It encodes CASSERGPSGNTIYF.

The V and J genes are TRBV5-8 and TRBJ2-1, with a weak D call TRBD1 (6 bases). The germline V and J ends were trimmed by 2 bases and 5 bases, with 11 bases remaining between them. This CDR3 spans 14 amino acids. Per the germline V gene, CDR1 is SGHTS and CDR2 is YDEGEE. Written as DNA, the CDR3 is TGTGCCAGCAGCTTAGGGACACTACACAATGAGCAGTTCTTC. Residues: CASSLGTLHNEQFF.

The chain joins TRBV27 to TRBJ1-4; D is uncertain. This CDR3 comprises 14 residues. Germline assignment: CDR1 MNHEY and CDR2 SMNVEV (reference sequence). The V end was cut by 8 bases, the J end by 8 bases, with 18 bases between. CDR3: CASLSFDNREKLFF. The CDR3 nucleotides are TGTGCCAGCCTCTCTTTCGACAATAGGGAAAAACTGTTTTTT.

The chain carries TRBV6-5 and TRBJ1-2; unclear D gene. Germline V CDR1 and CDR2: MNHEY, SVGAGI. Trimming cost V 2 bases and J 7 bases, with 11 bases left between them. This CDR3 is built from 13 residues. In DNA, the CDR3 is TGTGCCAGCAGTTACGCCGGACTTAGTGGCTACACCTTC. Amino acids: CASSYAGLSGYTF.

This chain connects TRBV18 to TRBJ2-2; 7 bases line up with TRBD1. This CDR3 comprises 16 residues. V lost 1 base to trimming and J lost 4 bases; unmatched junction nucleotides: 6. Germline V gene sequence: CDR1 KGHSH, CDR2 LQKENI. For the CDR3, the DNA is TGTGCCAGCTCACCACGCGACAGGGTGGGCACCGGGGAGCTGTTTTTT. Protein sequence: CASSPRDRVGTGELFF. Variable domain in full (rest from reference TRBV18 and TRBJ2-2): NAGVMQNPRHLVRRRGQEARLRCSPMKGHSHVYWYRQLPEEGLKFMVYLQKENIIDESGMPKERFSAEFPKEGPSILRIQQVVRGDSAAYFCASSPRDRVGTGELFFGEGSRLTVL.

The chain combines TRBV7-6 with TRBJ2-1; 8 bases fit TRBD1. Germline V CDR1 and CDR2: SGHVS, FNYEAQ. The ends lost 5 bases at V and 5 bases at J; junction bases unmatched: 8. This CDR3 contains 15 residues. CDR3 sequence: CASSRQGYINNEQFF. As DNA, the CDR3 is TGTGCCAGCAGCCGACAGGGGTACATCAACAATGAGCAGTTCTTC.

J is TRBJ1-5 and V is TRBV30; D unclear. The CDR3 runs to 13 residues. The V gene lost 0 bases and the J gene lost 5 bases, with 8 bases spanning the gap. Germline CDR1 reads GTSNPN; CDR2 reads SVGIG (reference sequence). In DNA, the CDR3 is TGTGCCTGGAGTGTTTCCGGGTATCAGCCCCAGCATTTT. This encodes CAWSVSGYQPQHF.

The chain employs TRBV10-3 and TRBJ1-1; maybe TRBD1 (5 bases). The length of the CDR3 is 15 residues. Germline V CDR1 and CDR2: ENHRY, SYGVKD. V dropped 10 bases and J dropped 0 bases, with 18 bases sitting between them. The CDR3 spells CATREGSHMNTEAFF. Written as DNA, the CDR3 is TGTGCCACGAGGGAGGGGTCCCATATGAACACTGAAGCTTTCTTT.